This T cell receptor (beta chain) was captured by sequencing in a study of neurological immune-mediated disorders (dated by TCRdb to the late 2010s). Background for the entire study: Peripheral blood TCR-beta repertoires from patients with HTLV-I-associated myelopathy (HAM/TSP), patients with multiple sclerosis, and healthy controls were compared in the study using UMI-based sequencing. The cohort comprised around 70 subjects: roughly 15 HAM/TSP patients, approximately 34 multiple sclerosis patients and about 20 healthy controls. Alongside PBMC samples, the set of 106 TCR-beta libraries contained longitudinal samples, technical triplicates, and paired CD4+ and CD8+ T-cell subsets that had been sorted. To precisely calculate how much the frequency of each individual clone varied, libraries were sequenced in technical triplicate.

cDNA synthesis used template-switch 5'RACE with a primer carrying a 10-nucleotide random unique molecular identifier tagging each TCR transcript. Each sequencing run produced over 160 million TCR-beta sequences covering 15-18 subjects. Total RNA was extracted with the RNeasy kit. The KAPA Real-time Library Amplification kit was used to amplify TCR-beta VDJ regions with primers for the TCR constant region and the 5'RACE anchor. Sample indexes and Illumina adaptors were added in a first PCR, and a second PCR then increased library yield. After Ampure bead purification, the TCR product of roughly 650 bp was size-selected on a 2% E-gel SizeSelection system. Before pooling, libraries had their quality checked on a Bioanalyzer, their concentration measured with Qubit, and their quantity determined with the Kapa Library Quantification kit. An Illumina HiSeq 2500 was used to sequence the libraries paired-end at 2 x 150 bp. To increase sequence diversity, about 25-31% phiX was spiked into each library pool. The source study handled its data this way. The quality-filtered reads were processed with the UMI-based MiGEC pipeline, whose error correction step removed more than 80% of the raw TCR sequences. VDJ genes were aligned to IMGT germline references, and each clonotype was defined by a unique CDR3 amino acid sequence together with V-J genes. Clonal expansion, Shannon diversity and CDR3 relatedness were evaluated with VDJtools (CalcPairwiseDistances, ClusterSamples), while phylogenetic trees were built in CLCbio workbench. Using coefficient-of-variation modelling across technical triplicates, the study counted a clone as expanded if it had at least 8 unique UMIs. Using fastp at Q25 and MiXCR, TCRdb reprocessed the public reads and kept productive beta chains. Entries that share a CDR3 protein sequence are merged under the most common genes and DNA. What appears here as the V and J calls and clone size reflects TCRdb's work, not the paper's. Present in this sample are roughly 41,000 distinct CDR3 sequences, around 10% of which were seen just once. Together, the top ten hold nearly 4% of the sample.

V is clipped by 2 bases and J by 4 bases, and the sequence between their germline boundaries is 8 bases long. The germline V gene specifies MNHEY as CDR1 and SVGAGI as CDR2. The CDR3 starts with the cysteine, ends with the phenylalanine, and has 13 residues. This entry keeps only the CDR3 DNA: 39 bases, framed from base 1. Reading the label with the study, this specimen's time point is: technical triplicate 1. For the unsorted PBMC libraries, 2 million PBMCs were stored in RNAlater at -80 degrees C until RNA extraction and were used to generate the libraries. Peripheral blood underwent Ficoll-Hypaque density gradient centrifugation to isolate PBMCs, which were then cryopreserved in liquid nitrogen. On the study overall, not on this receptor specifically: No identical CDR3 amino acid sequences were shared among expanded clones across subjects, suggesting private TCR-beta repertoires in all groups. TCR clonal expansion was highest in HAM/TSP patients and lowest in MS patients, with MS patients falling below even healthy controls.

This clonotype was found many times. Its antigen is not yet known. No base qualities exist here, and no much larger clone lies one base off it. The source is a man aged 55 to 70 with HTLV-1-associated myelopathy (HAM/TSP). In this chain, TRBV6-5 is recombined with TRBJ2-5; the D gene cannot be named for sure. Sequenced: PBMCs. The DNA sequence reads TGTGCCAGCAGTTACGATTGGTCAGAGACCCAGTACTTC. It is translated as CASSYDWSETQYF.